The source of this T cell receptor (beta chain) is a study of chemoradiotherapy in HPV16-positive cancers. Note on this clone: No antigen is known for it.

TCRdb's copy holds only in-frame clones and misses some; the assay was immunoSEQ multiplex PCR. This sample has about 7,000 clones; about nine tenths occur once, and the top ten carry 2.5%. Over chemoradiotherapy, repertoires were sampled more than once. Study results and limitations: HPV-responsive T-cell expansion during chemoradiotherapy was linked to improved recurrence-free survival in HPV16-positive patients. Non-HPV-specific T cells did not expand in tumors during treatment, whereas candidate HPV-specific clones and E7-related motifs did.

Germline V gene sequence: CDR1 SQVTM, CDR2 ANQGSEA. Trimming pared 2 bases from V and 6 bases from J, leaving 7 bases between. The CDR3 extends over 11 amino acids. The specimen was tumor tissue, collected from a patient who underwent chemoradiotherapy. This TCR came from a human donor with HPV-associated anogenital cancer. This sequence joins TRBV29-1 and TRBJ1-1, with D perhaps matching TRBD1 (6 bases). The CDR3 spells CSVENRAEAFF. CDR3 bases: TGCAGCGTTGAAAACAGGGCTGAAGCTTTCTTT.